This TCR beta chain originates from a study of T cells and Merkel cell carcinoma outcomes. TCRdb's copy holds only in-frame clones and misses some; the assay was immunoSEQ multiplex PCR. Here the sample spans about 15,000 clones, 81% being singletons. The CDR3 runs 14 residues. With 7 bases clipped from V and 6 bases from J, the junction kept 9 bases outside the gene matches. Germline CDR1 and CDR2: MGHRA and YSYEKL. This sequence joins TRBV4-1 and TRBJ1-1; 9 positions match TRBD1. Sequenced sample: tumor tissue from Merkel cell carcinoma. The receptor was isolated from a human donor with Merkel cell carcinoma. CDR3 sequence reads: CASTLDRGFPEAFF. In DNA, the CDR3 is TGCGCCAGCACCCTAGACAGGGGGTTTCCTGAAGCTTTCTTT.